This TCR beta chain was retrieved from a study of T cells in Graves' hyperthyroidism and ophthalmopathy. This clonotype has ten or more counts. The antigen is unknown. General observations from the study: Clonotypes that were expanded in thyroid above 0.001 mostly appeared in blood too.

Stable disease denoted Graves' hyperthyroidism without ophthalmopathy progression within 18 months. A patient was excluded if there was uncontrolled infection, other autoimmune disease, pregnancy or lactation. Clinical symptoms, serum thyroxine, TRAb, thyroid ultrasound and orbital computed tomography established diagnosis. TCR beta CDR3 region amplification was performed from RNA transcripts. The HTBI primer set drove a first-round RT-PCR of the TCR CDR3. TCRdb reprocessed the multiplex PCR reads with MiXCR, giving one entry per CDR3 protein. Among hundreds of thousands of distinct CDR3 sequences, 12% to 15% were seen once, and the ten largest hold roughly 10%. The CDR3 extends over 17 amino acids. The V gene lost 2 bases and the J gene lost 0 bases, with 13 bases spanning the gap. From germline, CDR1 is MNHNY and CDR2 SVGAGI (reference sequence).

This receptor was taken from a woman between 18 and 29 years old with Graves' hyperthyroidism. The V gene is TRBV6-6, the J gene TRBJ2-2, with D unclear. Material: blood. The CDR3 sequence: CASSYDPAKTNTGELFF. The DNA for the CDR3 is TGTGCCAGCAGTTACGATCCGGCAAAAACGAACACCGGGGAGCTGTTTTTT.